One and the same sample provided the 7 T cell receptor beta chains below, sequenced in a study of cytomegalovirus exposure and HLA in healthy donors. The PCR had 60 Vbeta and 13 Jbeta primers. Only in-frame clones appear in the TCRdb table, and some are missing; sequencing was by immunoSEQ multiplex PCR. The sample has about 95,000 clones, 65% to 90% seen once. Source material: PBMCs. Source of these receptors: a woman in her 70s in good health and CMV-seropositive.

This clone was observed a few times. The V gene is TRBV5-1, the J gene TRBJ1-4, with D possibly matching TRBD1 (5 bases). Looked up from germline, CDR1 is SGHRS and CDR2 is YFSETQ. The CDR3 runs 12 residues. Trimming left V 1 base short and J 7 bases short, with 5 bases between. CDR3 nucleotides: TGCGCCAGCAGCTTGCAGGGTGAAAAACTGTTTTTT. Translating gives CASSLQGEKLFF.

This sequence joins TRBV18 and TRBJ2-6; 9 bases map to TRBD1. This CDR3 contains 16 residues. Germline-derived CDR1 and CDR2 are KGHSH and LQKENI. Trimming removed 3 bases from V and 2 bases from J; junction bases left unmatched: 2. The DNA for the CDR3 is TGTGCCAGCTCACCCCGACAGGGGGCTGGGGCCAACGTCCTGACTTTC. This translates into CASSPRQGAGANVLTF.

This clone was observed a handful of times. The CDR3 DNA sequence: TGTGCCACAACTCCTGGGAGTCATCAGCCCCAGCATTTT. Translating it yields CATTPGSHQPQHF. The chain employs TRBV7-9 and TRBJ1-5; D is undetermined. V lost 10 bases to trimming and J lost 5 bases, with 15 bases between them. CDR3 length equals 13 residues. Germline CDR1 and CDR2: SEHNR and FQNEAQ (reference sequence).

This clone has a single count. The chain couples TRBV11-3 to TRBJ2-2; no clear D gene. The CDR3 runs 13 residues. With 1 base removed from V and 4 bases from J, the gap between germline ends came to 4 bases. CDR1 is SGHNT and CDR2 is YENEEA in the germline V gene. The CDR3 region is CASSLARTGELFF. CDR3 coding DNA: TGTGCCAGCAGCTTAGCTCGCACCGGGGAGCTGTTTTTT.

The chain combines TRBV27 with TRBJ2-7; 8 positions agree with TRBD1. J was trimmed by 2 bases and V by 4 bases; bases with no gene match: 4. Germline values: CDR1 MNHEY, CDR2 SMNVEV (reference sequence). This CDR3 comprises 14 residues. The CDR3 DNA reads TGTGCCAGCAGTTCACCGGACAGGGCCTACGAGCAGTACTTC. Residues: CASSSPDRAYEQYF.

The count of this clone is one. CDR3 protein: CASSLALAGGNEQFF. CDR3 coding DNA: TGCGCCAGCAGCTTGGCTCTAGCGGGAGGAAATGAGCAGTTCTTC. The gene calls are TRBV5-1 and TRBJ2-1, with 11 bases lining up with TRBD2. Per germline, CDR1 SGHRS and CDR2 YFSETQ. V was pared by 0 bases and J by 7 bases, with 3 bases of the junction left unmatched. The CDR3 is 15 amino acids.

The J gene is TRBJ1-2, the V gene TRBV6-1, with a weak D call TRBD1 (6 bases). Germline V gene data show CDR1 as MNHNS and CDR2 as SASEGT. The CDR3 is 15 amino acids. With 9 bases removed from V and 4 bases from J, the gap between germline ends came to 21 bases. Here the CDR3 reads CASGIRDTPSYGYTF. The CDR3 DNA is TGTGCCAGTGGGATCCGGGACACCCCCAGCTATGGCTACACCTTC.